The 20 T cell receptor beta chains below all came from one sample that was sequenced in a study of OX40 agonist ivuxolimab in advanced cancers. Clones were read by immunoSEQ multiplex PCR, and TCRdb kept only the in-frame ones, dropping some. The repertoire includes 100,000 or so clones, 75% to 95% of them detected once, and 0.31% sits in the top ten. Source: CD4+ or CD8+ T cells sorted from blood, taken in a trial of the OX40 agonist ivuxolimab. Receptors originate from an adult with an advanced solid tumor such as melanoma, head and neck, liver or kidney cancer.

This clone has a single count. This chain links TRBV5-1 with TRBJ2-7; 11 bases agree with TRBD2. The CDR3 length is 15 residues. The germline gives CDR1 SGHRS, CDR2 YFSETQ. V was pared by 4 bases and J by 0 bases, with 3 bases of the junction left unmatched. Written as DNA, the CDR3 is TGCGCCAGCAGCCAAACTAGCGGGAGCTCCTACGAGCAGTACTTC. As protein: CASSQTSGSSYEQYF.

The CDR3 nucleotides are TGTGCCAGCAGCTTGCAGGGGGATGAGACCCAGTACTTC. Encoded protein: CASSLQGDETQYF. V usage is TRBV5-4 and J usage is TRBJ2-5, with TRBD1 identical over 7 bases. V lost 1 base and J lost 5; bases outside the gene matches: 2. The CDR3 runs to 13 residues. Looked up from germline, CDR1 is SGHNT and CDR2 is YYREEE (reference sequence).

The chain couples TRBV10-3 to TRBJ2-7, with D possibly matching TRBD1 (6 bases). In germline, CDR1 is ENHRY, CDR2 SYGVKD. Deletions cut 2 bases from V and 5 bases from J, with 19 bases between. The CDR3 covers 16 residues. CDR3: CAISERGSDSSDEQYF. The CDR3 DNA follows: TGTGCCATCAGTGAGCGAGGTTCGGACAGTTCTGACGAGCAGTACTTC.

The chain joins TRBV18 to TRBJ1-3; possible D gene TRBD1, 6 bases. Germline V CDR1 and CDR2: KGHSH, LQKENI. V was shortened by 3 bases and J by 3 bases, with 12 bases between the two germline ends. This CDR3 is 15 amino acids long. The CDR3 DNA is TGTGCCAGCTCACCGGGGGGCGCATATGGAAACACCATATATTTT. It yields the protein CASSPGGAYGNTIYF.

The genes are TRBV18 and TRBJ2-5; a possible D gene is TRBD2 (5 bases). The CDR3 sequence is 15 residues long. Germline V gene data show CDR1 as KGHSH and CDR2 as LQKENI. V lost 6 bases, J lost 1 base, and 15 bases lay in between. CDR3 loop: CASSPNLSGQETQYF. The CDR3 DNA reads TGTGCCAGCTCTCCCAATTTAAGCGGCCAAGAGACCCAGTACTTC. The variable domain in full, with the rest retrieved from reference TRBV18 and TRBJ2-5, is NAGVMQNPRHLVRRRGQEARLRCSPMKGHSHVYWYRQLPEEGLKFMVYLQKENIIDESGMPKERFSAEFPKEGPSILRIQQVVRGDSAAYFCASSPNLSGQETQYFGPGTRLLVL.

The chain links TRBV6-5 to TRBJ2-5, with TRBD2 identical over 10 bases. The J call could be wrong; TRBJ2-7 is a better fit for the DNA end. There are 16 residues in the CDR3. CDR1 is MNHEY and CDR2 is SVGAGI in the germline V gene. The CDR3 is CASSYSRTSGSYEQYF. CDR3 bases: TGTGCCAGCAGTTACTCGCGGACTAGCGGCTCCTACGAGCAGTACTTC.

This clone was detected only a few times. V gene TRBV5-1 combines with J gene TRBJ2-1; 16 positions match TRBD2. V lost 7 bases and J lost 5; bases outside the gene matches: 15. The CDR3 runs 19 residues. Per the germline V gene, CDR1 is SGHRS and CDR2 is YFSETQ. CDR3 sequence (DNA): TGCGCCAGCCTCAAACTTCCGGGACTAGCGGGAGGGCAGGACAATGAGCAGTTCTTC. Amino acids: CASLKLPGLAGGQDNEQFF.

This clone was seen only once. The chain carries TRBV6-5 and TRBJ2-1; D is uncertain. This CDR3 has 12 residues. Trimming pared 6 bases from V and 9 bases from J, leaving 12 bases between. Germline-derived CDR1 and CDR2 are MNHEY and SVGAGI. The CDR3: CASRETYGEQFF. The CDR3 DNA reads TGTGCCAGCAGGGAAACCTACGGTGAGCAGTTCTTC.

The chain combines TRBV6-5 with TRBJ1-2; possible D gene TRBD1, 6 bases. In germline, CDR1 is MNHEY, CDR2 SVGAGI. CDR3 size: 15 residues. Trimming removed 5 bases from V and 3 bases from J, with 16 bases in between. This chain's CDR3 is CASSARQAGYYGYTF. The CDR3 nucleotides read TGTGCCAGCAGTGCGCGACAGGCCGGGTACTATGGCTACACCTTC.

The chain couples TRBV9 to TRBJ2-5; 9 positions agree with TRBD1. Germline V CDR1 and CDR2: SGDLS, YYNGEE. V was pared by 4 bases and J by 5 bases, with 12 bases of the junction left unmatched. CDR3 size: 16 residues. The CDR3 coding sequence is TGTGCCAGCAGCCGACAGGGGGTGGGAGAGTGGGAGACCCAGTACTTC. Translating it yields CASSRQGVGEWETQYF.

The chain combines TRBV5-4 with TRBJ1-2; D is possibly TRBD1 (5 bases). This CDR3 is 15 amino acids long. Trimming left V 0 bases short and J 6 bases short, with 15 bases between. The germline V gene has CDR1 SGHNT and CDR2 YYREEE (reference sequence). The CDR3 coding sequence is TGTGCCAGCAGCTTGGTTTCAGGGAGAGCGGATGGCTACACCTTC. Protein sequence: CASSLVSGRADGYTF.

The V and J genes are TRBV9 and TRBJ2-5; either TRBD1 or TRBD2 may fit D (5 bases each). Germline lookup yields CDR1 SGDLS and CDR2 YYNGEE. The CDR3 has 15 amino acids. V shed 5 bases and J shed 2 bases, with 16 bases lying between them. The CDR3 loop is CASSPGTGIQETQYF. The CDR3 nucleotides are TGTGCCAGCAGTCCCGGGACGGGGATTCAAGAGACCCAGTACTTC.

This clone was picked up a small number of times. The CDR3 DNA sequence: TGTGCCAGCAGCCCCGCGGGACTAGCGGGAGGAGAGACCCAGTACTTC. Translated: CASSPAGLAGGETQYF. The chain carries TRBV7-2 and TRBJ2-5; 15 positions match TRBD2. From germline, CDR1 is SGHTA and CDR2 FQGNSA. V gave up 5 bases and J gave up 4 bases; unmatched junction bases: 5. The CDR3 loop spans 16 amino acids.

This chain joins TRBV7-2 and TRBJ2-3; D possibly corresponds to TRBD2 (7 bases). Germline V lookup: CDR1 SGHTA, CDR2 FQGNSA. This CDR3 region has 17 residues. Trimming took 2 bases from V and 5 from J, leaving 20 bases between them. The CDR3 coding sequence is TGTGCCAGCAGCTTAAATGGGGGGGGCTCCAGGATAGATACGCAGTATTTT. This translates into CASSLNGGGSRIDTQYF.

The chain is built from TRBV18 and TRBJ2-3; 11 bases align to TRBD1. CDR1 and CDR2 from the germline V gene are KGHSH and LQKENI. J gave up 5 bases and V 3 bases, and 10 bases lay outside the gene matches. This CDR3 has 17 residues. CDR3 sequence: CASSPRGTGGELDTQYF. The CDR3 nucleotides read TGTGCCAGCTCACCTCGTGGGACAGGGGGTGAGTTAGATACGCAGTATTTT.

V is TRBV2 and J is TRBJ1-6, with D unresolved. The germline CDR1 and CDR2 sequences are SNHLY and FYNNEI. Trimming shortened V by 4 bases and J by 7 bases, and 11 bases separated the two germline ends. This CDR3 comprises 14 residues. This CDR3 reads CASSGQQRNSPLHF. In DNA, the CDR3 is TGTGCCAGCAGTGGGCAACAGAGAAATTCACCCCTCCACTTT.

V and J are TRBV19 and TRBJ2-7; TRBD2 matches at 14 bases. This CDR3 is built from 16 residues. The V gene's germline CDR1 is LNHDA and CDR2 SQIVND (reference sequence). V was pared by 4 bases and J by 7 bases, with 9 bases of the junction left unmatched. Here the CDR3 reads CASSRTGTSGSWEQYF. The CDR3 nucleotides read TGTGCCAGTAGTAGAACCGGGACTAGCGGGAGTTGGGAGCAGTACTTC.

Points on this clone: Additional DNA sequences in this sample encode the identical CDR3. The DNA of the CDR3 is TGCGCCAGCAGCTTGGTAGCGGGGAACACCGGGGAGCTGTTTTTT. This encodes CASSLVAGNTGELFF. The V gene is TRBV5-1, the J gene TRBJ2-2; TRBD2 matches at 7 bases. This CDR3 spans 15 amino acids. The trim removed 0 bases at V and 1 base at J, leaving 0 bases unmatched. The germline gives CDR1 SGHRS, CDR2 YFSETQ.

The chain couples TRBV6-5 to TRBJ2-1; TRBD1 matches 9 bases. Germline V gene data show CDR1 as MNHEY and CDR2 as SVGAGI. With 6 bases clipped from V and 14 bases from J, the junction kept 8 bases outside the gene matches. The CDR3 runs to 12 residues. In nucleotides, the CDR3 is TGTGCCAGCAGGCCTGTGGGGGACAGGGAGTTCTTC. It encodes CASRPVGDREFF.

The CDR3 spells CASSLAGTSMNTEAFF. The CDR3 DNA follows: TGTGCCAGCAGCTTAGCGGGTACCAGCATGAACACTGAAGCTTTCTTT. The rearrangement links TRBV7-2 to TRBJ1-1; D gene unclear. CDR1 SGHTA and CDR2 FQGNSA come from the germline V gene. V shed 0 bases and J shed 0 bases, with 11 bases lying between them. This CDR3 is 16 amino acids long. Using reference TRBV7-2 and TRBJ1-1 for the parts outside the CDR3, the full variable domain is GAGVSQSPSNKVTEKGKDVELRCDPISGHTALYWYRQSLGQGLEFLIYFQGNSAPDKSGLPSDRFSAERTGGSVSTLTIQRTQQEDSAVYLCASSLAGTSMNTEAFFGQGTRLTVV.